This T cell receptor (beta chain) was profiled in a study of technical replicates of blood from a few donors. The CDR3 consists of 14 residues. V lost 5 bases to trimming and J lost 3 bases, with 8 bases between them. Germline values: CDR1 MNHEY, CDR2 SVGAGI. This clone was seen just once. Using immunoSEQ multiplex PCR, the repertoire was profiled, and TCRdb retains in-frame clones only, with some absent. The sample records 65,000 to 95,000 clones, around 94% being singletons. Sequencing was carried out using T cells isolated from PBMCs. The chain joins TRBV6-5 to TRBJ2-6; D possibly corresponds to TRBD2 (6 bases). The sequence came from a human donor in good health. This CDR3 reads CASSPGDGANVLTF. Written as DNA, the CDR3 is TGTGCCAGCAGTCCGGGGGATGGGGCCAACGTCCTGACTTTC.